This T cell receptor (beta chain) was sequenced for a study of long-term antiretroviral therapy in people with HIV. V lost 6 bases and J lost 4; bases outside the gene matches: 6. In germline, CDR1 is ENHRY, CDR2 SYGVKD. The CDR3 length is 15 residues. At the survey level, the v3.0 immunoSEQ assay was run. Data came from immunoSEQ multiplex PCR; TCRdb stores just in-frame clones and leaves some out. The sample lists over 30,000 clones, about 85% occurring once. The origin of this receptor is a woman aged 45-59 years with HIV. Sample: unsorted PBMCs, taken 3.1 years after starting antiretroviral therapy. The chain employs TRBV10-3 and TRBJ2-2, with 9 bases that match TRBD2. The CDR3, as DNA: TGTGCCATCAGGCCGCTAGCGGGGAGCACCGGGGAGCTGTTTTTT. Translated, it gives CAIRPLAGSTGELFF.